This TCR beta chain was captured by sequencing in a study of T cells in Graves' hyperthyroidism and ophthalmopathy. This clonotype was found a few times. Amplified TCR beta CDR3 regions came from RNA transcripts. A set of HTBI primers served as the primers for a first-round RT-PCR of the TCR CDR3. A single record per CDR3 protein comes from TCRdb applying MiXCR to the multiplex PCR reads. Of about 400,000 distinct CDR3 sequences detected, 15% to 17% appear once; the ten largest clones hold about 7.7%. The CDR3 length is 14 residues. V gave up 4 bases and J gave up 2 bases, with 14 bases separating them. Germline assignment: CDR1 SQVTM and CDR2 ANQGSEA.

The source is a woman between 18 and 30 years old with Graves' hyperthyroidism. Sequenced: blood. The chain recombines TRBV29-1 with TRBJ1-2; a weak D match, TRBD1 (6 bases). The CDR3 protein is CSVGQGTGNYGYTF. Written as DNA, the CDR3 is TGCAGCGTTGGGCAGGGAACAGGGAACTATGGCTACACCTTC. The variable domain in full, completed from reference TRBV29-1 and TRBJ1-2, reads SAVISQKPSRDICQRGTSLTIQCQVDSQVTMMFWYRQQPGQSLTLIATANQGSEATYESGFVIDKFPISRPNLTFSTLTVSNMSPEDSSIYLCSVGQGTGNYGYTFGSGTRLTVV.